Below, one T cell receptor (beta chain) is given with its context. Its specificity is not known. The PCR had 60 Vbeta and 13 Jbeta primers. The assay was immunoSEQ multiplex PCR, and TCRdb's table has in-frame clones only and misses some. The top ten hold approximately 1.5% of the sample, which has approximately 170,000 clones, around three quarters seen once. V lost 1 base, J lost 6 bases, and 13 bases lay in between. Germline assignment: CDR1 LGHNA and CDR2 YNFKEQ. This CDR3 spans 15 amino acids. Each donor was healthy, and each was a bone marrow donor. This record comes from a study of cytomegalovirus exposure and HLA in healthy donors. Study-wide points: Reportedly, HLA-A and HLA-B alleles of most subjects were accurately predicted from TCR beta.

V and J are TRBV4-2 and TRBJ2-1; D is perhaps TRBD2 (7 bases). The receptor was derived from a man in his forties in good health and CMV-seronegative. The sample was PBMCs. The CDR3 protein is CASSQGGGGGNEQFF. CDR3 DNA: TGTGCCAGCAGCCAAGGGGGGGGAGGGGGCAATGAGCAGTTCTTC.